Many counts were recorded for the clone carrying this TCR beta chain. This sample was taken from a study of spatial heterogeneity in lung cancer. Study background: Alpha-chain sequences were consistently detected less often than beta-chain sequences.

This CDR3 spans 18 amino acids. Trimming removed 6 bases from V and 3 bases from J; junction bases left unmatched: 18. CDR1 SGHAT and CDR2 FQDESV come from the germline V gene (reference sequence). The time point: sample taken at primary tumor resection. TCRdb ran MiXCR on the 5' RACE reads and lists one entry per CDR3 protein. The sample contains about 61,000 distinct CDR3 sequences, approximately 6.3% of which appear only once. The chain carries TRBV11-1 and TRBJ1-1; TRBD1 matches 8 bases. This sample comprised PBMCs, obtained at surgery. The receptor was derived from a female donor with early-stage non-small cell lung cancer. CDR3: CASSQDRDRSTFYTEAFF. In DNA, the CDR3 is TGTGCCAGCAGTCAGGACCGGGACAGGAGCACATTTTACACTGAAGCTTTCTTT.